These 2 T cell receptor beta chains originate from one sample sequenced in a study of OX40 agonist ivuxolimab in advanced cancers. Clones were sequenced by immunoSEQ multiplex PCR, and TCRdb holds only the in-frame ones, with some missing. The table shows roughly 140,000 clones, with approximately 94% occurring only once. Sequenced material: CD4+ or CD8+ T cells sorted from blood, taken in a trial of the OX40 agonist ivuxolimab. The source is an adult with an advanced solid tumor such as melanoma, head and neck, liver or kidney cancer.

The genes are TRBV5-4 and TRBJ2-3, with 11 bases fitting TRBD2. V shed 2 bases and J 1 base; nucleotides not matched to a gene: 3. This CDR3 is built from 16 residues. Germline lookup yields CDR1 SGHNT and CDR2 YYREEE (reference sequence). CDR3 bases: TGTGCCAGCAGCTTAAAACTAGCGGGGGGCACAGATACGCAGTATTTT. Protein product: CASSLKLAGGTDTQYF.

The chain links TRBV9 to TRBJ2-1, with D possibly matching TRBD2 (6 bases). The germline V gene has CDR1 SGDLS and CDR2 YYNGEE. With 2 bases removed from V and 4 bases from J, the gap between germline ends came to 13 bases. This CDR3 has 15 amino acids. In DNA, the CDR3 is TGTGCCAGCAGCGTCAGGGCTAGCGTGTACAATGAGCAGTTCTTC. Residues: CASSVRASVYNEQFF.